The source of this T cell receptor beta chain is a study of blood T cell repertoires in COVID-19. V lost 9 bases and J lost 12, with 18 bases in between. CDR3 length: 13 residues. Germline V gives CDR1 LNHDA, CDR2 SQIVND (reference sequence). How the authors handled the data: Reference gene primers were amplified, and this amplification served to estimate nucleated cell counts. Clones were read by immunoSEQ multiplex PCR, and TCRdb kept only the in-frame ones, dropping some. V, J and clone size are those of that table, while D and trimming were read from the DNA. The table includes roughly 400,000 clones, 88% detected once.

Sequences were obtained from PBMCs or T cells enriched from blood (not recorded which). The chain links TRBV19 to TRBJ1-6; tentative D call: TRBD1 (6 bases). The clonotype was recovered from a woman between 40 and 50 years old with acute COVID-19. The CDR3 is CASTSGVQLPLHF. In nucleotides, the CDR3 is TGTGCCAGCACCTCAGGGGTTCAACTACCCCTCCACTTT. Based on the CDR3 plus reference TRBV19 and TRBJ1-6, the full variable domain is DGGITQSPKYLFRKEGQNVTLSCEQNLNHDAMYWYRQDPGQGLRLIYYSQIVNDFQKGDIAEGYSVSREKKESFPLTVTSAQKNPTAFYLCASTSGVQLPLHFGNGTRLTVT.